This T cell receptor beta chain was captured by sequencing in a study of T cell responses to AZD1222 COVID-19 vaccine (dated by TCRdb to about 2021). For context, the study as a whole: AZD1222 recipients given second doses at about 4 weeks or at about 12 weeks were pooled, since spike-specific TCR depth and breadth were not found to differ between the two schedules. A total of roughly 240 trial participants underwent TCR sequencing, of whom some 210 received two doses of AZD1222 and about 25 received two doses of the MenACWY control vaccine. Trial participants were enrolled by age into subgroups of 18-55, 56-69 and 70-plus years, and roughly 150, 30 and 60 TCR-sequenced participants, respectively, were included in these subgroups. Broad study findings and their caveats: Participants were mostly white British, with more females than males. The authors suggested clonal diversity may have been underestimated. Conclusions about previously exposed vaccinees are limited, since just 6 or 7 AZD1222 recipients were seropositive for SARS-CoV-2 at baseline. A significant rise in spike-specific TCR breadth and depth was observed after two AZD1222 doses relative to day 0 and relative to MenACWY recipients. The 56-69-year group was small, and its depth increase did not reach significance, likely because of low power. The vaccine-associated CD4 TCRs covered the entire spike protein, and the dominant responses fell in regions 160-218 and 743-854. Nearly half of unique spike-specific TCRs reportedly recognized epitopes outside regions mutated in the B.1.351 and B.1.1.7 variants. Because no day 14 peak-response samples were available, the repertoires could be characterized only after the peak T cell response.

The CDR3 regions of human TCRbeta chains were analyzed by immunosequencing. The published analysis was carried out like this. Repertoire TCRs were matched against a reference library of SARS-CoV-2-specific TCRs generated with the MIRA antigen-specificity platform. Breadth was defined as the fraction of unique TCRs that were SARS-CoV-2-associated. Depth was defined as the fraction of total T cells that were SARS-CoV-2-associated. Each spike-specific TCR was assigned to its reactive spike region and to a CD4 or CD8 class using the MIRA data. Log10-transformed breadth and depth values were compared by one-way ANOVA with Sidak's multiple comparisons tests. The table comes from immuneACCESS by way of TCRdb, which keeps in-frame sequences with V and J called. Part of the clones is missing from these tables; in studies checked, under half for an unresolved V gene and the rest for unknown reasons. Clone size and the V and J calls come from that table; the DNA yielded D and trimming. This sample lists over 110,000 clones; roughly 89% were detected once. The ten most abundant clones make up just over 5.5% of the sample.

Reading the label with the study, this specimen's time point is: baseline before first vaccination. Vaccinee samples were obtained from the UK trials COV001 and COV002, which included a single-blind randomized controlled phase 2/3 trial of AZD1222 (ChAdOx1 nCoV-19) in healthy adults. Trial participant PBMC samples were collected at day 0 and day 28 after the second dose for TCRbeta chain sequencing. Details on this clone: The antigen it binds to is not known. No base quality information exists; no much larger clone differs at one position.

CDR3 length: 13 amino acids, cysteine to phenylalanine. Only the CDR3 portion is preserved as DNA: 39 bases, with reading frame beginning at the first base. CDR1 and CDR2 were assigned from the germline V gene (reference sequence) as GTSNPN and SVGIG. V is shortened by 0 bases, J by 8 bases, and the region joining them spans 13 bases. The rearranged segments are TRBV30 and TRBJ1-2; a weak D assignment points to TRBD1 (5 bases agree). The clonotype comes from an adult in good health. Sequenced material: peripheral blood, taken on day 0 of AZD1222 vaccination. The DNA sequence is given as TGTGCCTGGAGTGTGATAGCGGGGGAGGGCTACACCTTC. This codes for CAWSVIAGEGYTF.